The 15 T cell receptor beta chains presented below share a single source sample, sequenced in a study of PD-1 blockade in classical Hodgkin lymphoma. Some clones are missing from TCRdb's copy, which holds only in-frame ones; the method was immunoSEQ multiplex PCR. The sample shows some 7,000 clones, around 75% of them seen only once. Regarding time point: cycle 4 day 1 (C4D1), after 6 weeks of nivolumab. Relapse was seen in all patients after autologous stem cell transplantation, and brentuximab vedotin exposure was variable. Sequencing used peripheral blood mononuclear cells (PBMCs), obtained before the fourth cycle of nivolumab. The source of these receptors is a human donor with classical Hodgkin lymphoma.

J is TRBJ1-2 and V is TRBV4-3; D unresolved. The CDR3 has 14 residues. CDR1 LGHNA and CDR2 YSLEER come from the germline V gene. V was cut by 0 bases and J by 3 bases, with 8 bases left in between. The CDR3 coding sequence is TGCGCCAGCAGCCAAGATCTGGGGTACTATGGCTACACCTTC. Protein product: CASSQDLGYYGYTF.

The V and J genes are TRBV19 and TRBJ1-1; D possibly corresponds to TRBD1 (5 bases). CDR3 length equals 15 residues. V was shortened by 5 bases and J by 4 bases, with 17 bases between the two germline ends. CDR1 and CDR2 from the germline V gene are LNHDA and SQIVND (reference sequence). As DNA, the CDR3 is TGTGCCAGTAGTTTCCGGGACGGCCCCCTCACTGAAGCTTTCTTT. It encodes CASSFRDGPLTEAFF.

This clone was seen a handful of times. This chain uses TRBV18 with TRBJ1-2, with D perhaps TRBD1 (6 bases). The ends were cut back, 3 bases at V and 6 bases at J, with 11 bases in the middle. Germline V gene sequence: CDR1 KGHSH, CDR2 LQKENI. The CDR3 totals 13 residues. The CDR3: CASSPGTSHGYTF. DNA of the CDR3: TGTGCCAGCTCACCCGGGACATCGCATGGCTACACCTTC.

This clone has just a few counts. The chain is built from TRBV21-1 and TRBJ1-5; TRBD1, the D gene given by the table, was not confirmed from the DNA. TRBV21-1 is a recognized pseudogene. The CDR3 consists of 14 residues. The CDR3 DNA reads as TGTGCCAGCCACAGGGTTCTTAGCAATCAGCCCCAGCATTTT. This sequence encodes CASHRVLSNQPQHF.

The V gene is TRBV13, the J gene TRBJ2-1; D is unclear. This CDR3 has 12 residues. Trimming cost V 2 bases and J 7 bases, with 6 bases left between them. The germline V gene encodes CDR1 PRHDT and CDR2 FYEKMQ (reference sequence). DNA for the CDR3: TGTGCCAGCAGCTTAATTAATAATGAGCAGTTCTTC. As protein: CASSLINNEQFF.

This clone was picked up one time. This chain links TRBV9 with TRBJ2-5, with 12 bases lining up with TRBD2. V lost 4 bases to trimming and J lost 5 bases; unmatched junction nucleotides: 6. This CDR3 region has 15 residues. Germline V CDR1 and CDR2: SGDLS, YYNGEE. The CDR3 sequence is CASSTRLAGVETQYF. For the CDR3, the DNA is TGTGCCAGCAGCACTCGACTAGCGGGAGTGGAGACCCAGTACTTC.

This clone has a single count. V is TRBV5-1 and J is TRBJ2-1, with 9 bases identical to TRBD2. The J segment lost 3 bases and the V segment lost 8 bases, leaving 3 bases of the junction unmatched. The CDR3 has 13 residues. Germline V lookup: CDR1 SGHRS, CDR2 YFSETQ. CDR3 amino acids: CASQTSGYNEQFF. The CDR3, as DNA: TGCGCCAGTCAGACTAGCGGCTACAATGAGCAGTTCTTC.

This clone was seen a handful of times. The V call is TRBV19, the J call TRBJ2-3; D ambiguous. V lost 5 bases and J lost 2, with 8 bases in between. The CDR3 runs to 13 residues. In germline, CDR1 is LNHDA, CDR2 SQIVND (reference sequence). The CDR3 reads CASSLRATDTQYF. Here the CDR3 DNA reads TGTGCCAGTAGTCTTCGGGCCACAGATACGCAGTATTTT.

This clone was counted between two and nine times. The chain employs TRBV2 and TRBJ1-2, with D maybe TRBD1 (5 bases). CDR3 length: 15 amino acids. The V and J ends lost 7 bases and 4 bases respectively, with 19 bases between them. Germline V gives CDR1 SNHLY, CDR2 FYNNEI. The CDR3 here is CASTAPGRESYGYTF. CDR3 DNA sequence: TGTGCCAGCACCGCCCCAGGCAGGGAGAGCTATGGCTACACCTTC. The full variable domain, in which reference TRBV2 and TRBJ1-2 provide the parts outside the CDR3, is EPEVTQTPSHQVTQMGQEVILRCVPISNHLYFYWYRQILGQKVEFLVSFYNNEISEKSEIFDDQFSVERPDGSNFTLKIRSTKLEDSAMYFCASTAPGRESYGYTFGSGTRLTVV.

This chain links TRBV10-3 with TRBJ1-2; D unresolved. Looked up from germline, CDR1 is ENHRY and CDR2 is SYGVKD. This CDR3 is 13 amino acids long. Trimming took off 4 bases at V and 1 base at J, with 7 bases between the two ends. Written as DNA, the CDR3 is TGTGCCATCAGTGTGAAGGGTAACTATGGCTACACCTTC. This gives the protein CAISVKGNYGYTF.

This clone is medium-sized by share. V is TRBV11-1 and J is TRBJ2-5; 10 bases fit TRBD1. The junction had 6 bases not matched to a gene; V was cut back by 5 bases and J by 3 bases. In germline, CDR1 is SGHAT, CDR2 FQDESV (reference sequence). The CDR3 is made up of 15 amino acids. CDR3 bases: TGTGCCAGCAGCCCATCCGGGACAGGGGAAGAGACCCAGTACTTC. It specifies CASSPSGTGEETQYF.

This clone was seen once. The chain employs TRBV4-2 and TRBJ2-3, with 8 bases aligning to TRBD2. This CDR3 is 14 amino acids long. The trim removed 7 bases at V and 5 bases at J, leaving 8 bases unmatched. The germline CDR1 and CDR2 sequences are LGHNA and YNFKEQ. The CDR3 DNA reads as TGTGCCAGCAAAAGGCGGGAGGAGAGAGATACGCAGTATTTT. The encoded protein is CASKRREERDTQYF.

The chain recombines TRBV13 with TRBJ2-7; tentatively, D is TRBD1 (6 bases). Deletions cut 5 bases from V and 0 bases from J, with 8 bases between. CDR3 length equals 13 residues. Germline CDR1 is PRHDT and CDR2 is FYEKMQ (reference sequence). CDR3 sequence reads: CASSRDNSYEQYF. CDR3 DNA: TGTGCCAGCAGCCGGGACAACTCCTACGAGCAGTACTTC.

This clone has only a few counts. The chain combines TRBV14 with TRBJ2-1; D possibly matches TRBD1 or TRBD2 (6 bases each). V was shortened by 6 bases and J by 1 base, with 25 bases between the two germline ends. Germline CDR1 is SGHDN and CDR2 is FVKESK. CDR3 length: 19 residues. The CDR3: CASSGGPVPDRRSYNEQFF. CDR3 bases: TGTGCCAGCAGTGGGGGGCCAGTTCCAGACAGGAGGTCCTACAATGAGCAGTTCTTC.

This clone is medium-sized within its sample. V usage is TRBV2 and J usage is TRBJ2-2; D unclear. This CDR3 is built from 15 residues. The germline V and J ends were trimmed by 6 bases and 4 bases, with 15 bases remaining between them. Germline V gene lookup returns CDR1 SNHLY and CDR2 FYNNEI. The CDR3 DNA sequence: TGTGCCAGCAGCGACGGGTCCCGGGTCACCGGGGAGCTGTTTTTT. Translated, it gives CASSDGSRVTGELFF.